The 16 T cell receptor beta chains given below trace back to one sample, sequenced in a study of blood T cell repertoires in COVID-19. The repertoire was sequenced with immunoSEQ multiplex PCR; TCRdb's copy has only in-frame clones and lacks some. The sample has under 95,000 clones, 91% seen once. The sequenced sample was peripheral blood. The receptors derive from a man aged 50 to 59 with COVID-19, enrolled during active disease.

V is TRBV20-1 and J is TRBJ2-3, with D perhaps TRBD2 (5 bases). Germline CDR1 is DFQATT and CDR2 is SNEGSKA (reference sequence). This CDR3 has 13 residues. With 3 bases removed from V and 1 base from J, the gap between germline ends came to 8 bases. The CDR3 is CSASTRRTDTQYF. The CDR3 DNA reads TGCAGTGCTAGTACTAGACGCACAGATACGCAGTATTTT.

The chain carries TRBV6-5 and TRBJ1-2, with 7 bases fitting TRBD1. Germline V CDR1 and CDR2: MNHEY, SVGAGI. The V gene end was trimmed by 7 bases and the J gene end by 3 bases; junction bases not matched to a gene: 8. This CDR3 is built from 14 residues. CDR3 residues: CASNLAGTDYGYTF. For the CDR3, the DNA is TGTGCCAGCAACTTAGCCGGGACAGACTATGGCTACACCTTC.

The gene calls are TRBV21-1 and TRBJ2-1; the table's D call TRBD1 went unverified against the DNA. TRBV21-1 counts as a pseudogene. The CDR3 loop spans 13 amino acids. The CDR3 loop reads CASSSRGYNEQFF. The CDR3 DNA reads as TGTGCCAGCAGCTCCAGGGGTTACAATGAGCAGTTCTTC.

The chain joins TRBV29-1 to TRBJ2-4; D call uncertain. Germline-derived CDR1 and CDR2 are SQVTM and ANQGSEA. V was pared by 7 bases and J by 0 bases, with 7 bases between. This CDR3 contains 12 residues. The CDR3 loop reads CSARLAKNIQYF. CDR3 nucleotide sequence: TGCAGCGCCCGGTTAGCCAAAAACATTCAGTACTTC.

The chain uses TRBV2 and TRBJ2-1; 15 bases align to TRBD2. The CDR3 totals 16 residues. The germline gives CDR1 SNHLY, CDR2 FYNNEI. V shed 5 bases, J shed 4 bases, and the junction held 3 bases outside the gene matches. CDR3 DNA: TGTGCCAGCAGTTGGACTAGCGGGAGGGGATACAATGAGCAGTTCTTC. This gives the protein CASSWTSGRGYNEQFF.

This chain links TRBV12-3 or TRBV12-4 with TRBJ2-7; 7 bases line up with TRBD1. This CDR3 region has 13 residues. V dropped 6 bases and J dropped 2; count of bases not matched to a gene: 4. CDR3 DNA sequence: TGTGCCAGCAGCCCGGGACAGACCTACGAGCAGTACTTC. This encodes CASSPGQTYEQYF.

This clone was recorded a few times. This rearrangement joins TRBV5-6 to TRBJ2-2, with a weak D call TRBD1 (6 bases). V lost 0 bases and J 3 bases, leaving 9 bases between the germline ends. Looked up from germline, CDR1 is SGHDT and CDR2 is YYEEEE. The CDR3 is 15 amino acids. For the CDR3, the DNA is TGTGCCAGCAGCTTGGGTACAGGGTACACCGGGGAGCTGTTTTTT. Amino acid sequence: CASSLGTGYTGELFF.

The J gene is TRBJ2-1, the V gene TRBV15; 8 bases fit TRBD2. The J segment lost 0 bases and the V segment lost 0 bases, leaving 7 bases of the junction unmatched. Germline values: CDR1 LNHNV, CDR2 YYDKDF (reference sequence). The CDR3 consists of 18 residues. CDR3 loop: CATSREASGFSSYNEQFF. In DNA form, the CDR3 reads TGTGCCACCAGCAGAGAGGCTAGCGGGTTTAGCTCCTACAATGAGCAGTTCTTC. Complete variable domain (other parts from reference TRBV15 and TRBJ2-1): DAMVIQNPRYQVTQFGKPVTLSCSQTLNHNVMYWYQQKSSQAPKLLFHYYDKDFNNEADTPDNFQSRRPNTSFCFLDIRSPGLGDTAMYLCATSREASGFSSYNEQFFGPGTRLTVL.

This clone has only one observation. The rearrangement uses TRBV7-9 and TRBJ1-6; D remains ambiguous. Germline V gene sequence: CDR1 SEHNR, CDR2 FQNEAQ (reference sequence). V lost 1 base and J lost 10, with 8 bases in between. The CDR3 is 13 amino acids. This chain's CDR3 is CASSLGLESPLHF. CDR3 nucleotides: TGTGCCAGCAGCTTAGGACTAGAATCACCCCTCCACTTT. The full variable domain, in which reference TRBV7-9 and TRBJ1-6 provide the parts outside the CDR3, is DTGVSQNPRHKITKRGQNVTFRCDPISEHNRLYWYRQTLGQGPEFLTYFQNEAQLEKSRLLSDRFSAERPKGSFSTLEIQRTEQGDSAMYLCASSLGLESPLHFGNGTRLTVT.

J is TRBJ2-2 and V is TRBV6-5; 9 nucleotides align to TRBD2. The CDR3 consists of 16 residues. Germline V gene lookup returns CDR1 MNHEY and CDR2 SVGAGI. Trimming took 2 bases from V and 10 from J; bases not matched to a gene: 11. The CDR3 bases are TGTGCCAGCAGTTACCTGGGGAGGGGACTAGCCGTGGAGCTGTTTTTT. It yields the protein CASSYLGRGLAVELFF.

J is TRBJ2-3 and V is TRBV19; possible D gene TRBD1, 6 bases. Germline V gives CDR1 LNHDA, CDR2 SQIVND (reference sequence). Trimming cost V 5 bases and J 3 bases, with 18 bases left between them. The CDR3 is 16 amino acids. The CDR3 sequence: CASSVFWGQGTDTQYF. The CDR3 DNA sequence: TGTGCCAGTAGTGTCTTCTGGGGGCAAGGGACAGATACGCAGTATTTT.

This chain connects TRBV28 to TRBJ2-2, with a weak D call TRBD1 (5 bases). Trimming took 8 bases from V and 4 from J, leaving 14 bases between them. The CDR3 is 14 amino acids. Germline CDR1 reads MDHEN; CDR2 reads SYDVKM. CDR3 residues: CASVPGQATGELFF. The DNA of the CDR3 is TGTGCCAGCGTCCCCGGACAAGCCACCGGGGAGCTGTTTTTT.

V usage is TRBV9 and J usage is TRBJ2-6; possible D gene TRBD1, 5 bases. V was shortened by 3 bases and J by 0 bases, with 19 bases between the two germline ends. The CDR3 sequence is 19 residues long. Germline V gives CDR1 SGDLS, CDR2 YYNGEE. The CDR3 coding sequence is TGTGCCAGCAGCGCAGCCTCACTCCTTCAGGGCTCTGGGGCCAACGTCCTGACTTTC. This codes for CASSAASLLQGSGANVLTF.

The rearrangement links TRBV19 to TRBJ2-7; possibly TRBD1 for D (7 bases). The CDR3 is made up of 13 amino acids. With 6 bases removed from V and 3 bases from J, the gap between germline ends came to 12 bases. The germline gives CDR1 LNHDA, CDR2 SQIVND (reference sequence). The CDR3 nucleotides read TGTGCCAGTAGGCAGGGGGACTGCTACGAGCAGTACGTC. It is translated as CASRQGDCYEQYV.

The chain recombines TRBV2 with TRBJ1-5, with D tentatively TRBD1 (5 bases). The CDR3 length is 14 residues. Trimming removed 7 bases from V and 1 base from J, with 11 bases in between. Germline V gives CDR1 SNHLY, CDR2 FYNNEI. CDR3 in DNA: TGTGCCAGCACCGAGGAGGGGAGCAATCAGCCCCAGCATTTT. Translation: CASTEEGSNQPQHF.

The chain couples TRBV19 to TRBJ2-1, with 11 bases identical to TRBD2. Germline CDR1 reads LNHDA; CDR2 reads SQIVND (reference sequence). This CDR3 spans 17 amino acids. V shed 7 bases, J shed 4 bases, and the junction held 12 bases outside the gene matches. The CDR3 DNA reads TGTGCCAGTACCAGCCGACCGACTAGCGGGGTTTACAATGAGCAGTTCTTC. This gives the protein CASTSRPTSGVYNEQFF. Full variable domain (outside the CDR3, taken from reference TRBV19 and TRBJ2-1): DGGITQSPKYLFRKEGQNVTLSCEQNLNHDAMYWYRQDPGQGLRLIYYSQIVNDFQKGDIAEGYSVSREKKESFPLTVTSAQKNPTAFYLCASTSRPTSGVYNEQFFGPGTRLTVL.